This TCR beta chain originates from a study of blood T cell repertoires in COVID-19. In the study overall: Nucleic acid was either cDNA or gDNA, and it came from T cells, B-cell-depleted T cells, or PBMCs.

Participants' reported clinical history set cohort assignment. The CDR3 has 15 amino acids. V was clipped by 6 bases and J by 8 bases; unmatched bases: 11. CDR1 LGHNT and CDR2 FRNRAP come from the germline V gene. In the study's own analysis: Amplifying reference gene primers gave estimates of nucleated cell counts. Sequenced by immunoSEQ multiplex PCR; TCRdb stores in-frame clones only, minus some. For V, J and clone size, that table is used; D and trimming come from the DNA. The data show roughly 180,000 clones, around 85% seen once. Sequenced input: PBMCs or T cells enriched from blood (not recorded which). This receptor was obtained from a woman in her thirties or forties with acute COVID-19. The chain joins TRBV12-5 to TRBJ2-1; TRBD2 matches 9 bases. CDR3 sequence: CASGQVAGEGDEQFF. The CDR3, as DNA: TGTGCTAGTGGCCAAGTAGCGGGAGAGGGGGATGAGCAGTTCTTC.